This T cell receptor (beta chain) was identified in a study of cytomegalovirus exposure and HLA in healthy donors. On this clone itself: Its antigen remains unknown.

Germline assignment: CDR1 MNHEY and CDR2 SMNVEV (reference sequence). This CDR3 has 14 amino acids. V was cut by 2 bases and J by 2 bases, with 8 bases left in between. Whole-study findings and limits: The study carried out a later analysis of TCR beta sequences. It associated roughly 17,000 of them with specific HLA alleles at a false discovery rate of 0.05. In a later analysis, V- and J-gene trimming of beta chains associated with a DCLRE1C missense variant, replicated independently. In a later analysis, parvovirus B19, influenza, CMV and Epstein-Barr virus appeared linked to several top co-occurrence clusters.

Both 60 Vbeta primers and 13 Jbeta primers went into the PCR. Generated by immunoSEQ multiplex PCR, the TCRdb table keeps only in-frame clones and is missing some. The repertoire has roughly 200,000 clones, less than 85% of them found once; the top ten carry 0.55% to 0.75%. This chain connects TRBV27 to TRBJ2-3, with unresolved D. The receptor comes from a man in his late teens or twenties in good health and CMV-seronegative. Sequencing input: PBMCs. This CDR3 reads CASSLLPSTDTQYF. CDR3 coding DNA: TGTGCCAGCAGTTTACTCCCTTCCACAGATACGCAGTATTTT.